The 31 T cell receptor beta chains listed next were all sequenced from one sample in a study of read filtering for tumor transcriptome and immune sequencing. Molecular barcoded adaptors covering alpha/delta and beta/gamma chains were used on 400 ng RNA. TCRdb re-analysed the reads in MiXCR, keeping a single row per CDR3 protein. This sample has about 39,000 distinct CDR3 sequences, with around 15% found just once. The specimen sequenced was a population of CD138-negative cells sorted from bone marrow. Receptor source: a donor older than 35 with multiple myeloma.

With respect to this clonotype: This sequence may be a read error, since a much larger clone differs from it by one base. The chain is built from TRBV23-1 and TRBJ1-2; D remains ambiguous. TRBV23-1 falls under the ORF class, with uncertain function. V was clipped by 7 bases and J by 7 bases, with 16 bases between them. CDR3 length: 13 residues. The CDR3 is CASTSRTPRGYTF. CDR3 bases: TGCGCCAGCACCTCAAGAACCCCCCGTGGCTACACCTTC.

This clonotype was observed at least ten times. The J gene is TRBJ2-1, the V gene TRBV10-2; D gene unclear. Germline CDR1 WSHSY, CDR2 SAAADI. V lost 3 bases to trimming and J lost 6 bases, with 6 bases between them. The CDR3 has 12 residues. The CDR3 spells CASSDRLNEQFF. DNA for the CDR3: TGCGCCAGCAGTGATAGGCTCAATGAGCAGTTCTTC.

The table lists this clonotype with many counts. The chain carries TRBV5-1 and TRBJ1-1; TRBD1 matches 7 bases. Trimming took 2 bases from V and 7 from J; bases not matched to a gene: 5. CDR3 size: 13 residues. Germline V gene sequence: CDR1 SGHRS, CDR2 YFSETQ. The CDR3 is CASSFTRDSEAFF. CDR3 nucleotides: TGCGCCAGCAGCTTCACCCGGGACAGTGAAGCTTTCTTT. Complete variable domain (other parts from reference TRBV5-1 and TRBJ1-1): KAGVTQTPRYLIKTRGQQVTLSCSPISGHRSVSWYQQTPGQGLQFLFEYFSETQRNKGNFPGRFSGRQFSNSRSEMNVSTLELGDSALYLCASSFTRDSEAFFGQGTRLTVV.

V usage is TRBV29-1 and J usage is TRBJ2-2, with a weak D call TRBD1 (5 bases). V shed 2 bases and J shed 2 bases, with 15 bases lying between them. CDR1 and CDR2 (germline): SQVTM, ANQGSEA. The CDR3 has 16 amino acids. CDR3 nucleotides: TGCAGCGTTGAATGGGCAGGGAAAGACAACACCGGGGAGCTGTTTTTT. Translating gives CSVEWAGKDNTGELFF.

This clonotype was found many times. The chain couples TRBV6-6 to TRBJ2-1; 13 bases agree with TRBD2. This CDR3 contains 16 residues. Germline V gene sequence: CDR1 MNHNY, CDR2 SVGAGI (reference sequence). With 6 bases clipped from V and 7 bases from J, the junction kept 9 bases outside the gene matches. The CDR3 DNA is TGTGCCAGCAGCCAATGGACTAGCGGGAGTCATAATGAGCAGTTCTTC. Translation gives CASSQWTSGSHNEQFF.

V gene TRBV18 combines with J gene TRBJ2-6; D might be TRBD2 (6 bases). There are 15 residues in the CDR3. Germline assignment: CDR1 KGHSH and CDR2 LQKENI. Trimming pared 4 bases from V and 0 bases from J, leaving 7 bases between. In nucleotides, the CDR3 is TGTGCCAGCTCACGGACTAACTCTGGGGCCAACGTCCTGACTTTC. Its protein product is CASSRTNSGANVLTF.

In the case of this clonotype: A far larger clone is a single base away, which makes a read error likely. The rearrangement links TRBV7-3 to TRBJ1-4; D remains ambiguous. Germline CDR1 SGHTA, CDR2 FQGTGA. This CDR3 has 14 amino acids. In DNA form, the CDR3 reads TGTGCCAGCAGTCCGTCCGTAGCTAATGAAAAACCGTTTTTT. Its protein is CASSPSVANEKPFF.

This clonotype was picked up a small number of times. This chain uses TRBV7-9 with TRBJ2-2; D remains unclear. The CDR3 covers 17 residues. V was pared by 3 bases and J by 0 bases, with 14 bases between. Germline assignment: CDR1 SEHNR and CDR2 FQNEAQ (reference sequence). Here the CDR3 reads CASSFFLPGANTGELFF. The DNA of the CDR3 is TGTGCCAGCAGCTTTTTCCTACCGGGCGCGAACACCGGGGAGCTGTTTTTT.

This clonotype was detected ten times or more. The chain recombines TRBV6-2 or TRBV6-3 with TRBJ1-5; D remains ambiguous. The CDR3 contains 15 residues. Trimming pared 7 bases from V and 2 bases from J, leaving 15 bases between. The V gene's germline CDR1 is MNHEY and CDR2 SVGEGT. CDR3 in DNA: TGTGCCAGCACTCAGAGGTCGGTGGGCAATCAGCCCCAGCATTTT. It yields the protein CASTQRSVGNQPQHF.

A remark on this clonotype: A much larger clone lies one base from this, so it may be a read error. The chain joins TRBV6-5 to TRBJ2-5; possible D gene TRBD2, 5 bases. The CDR3 runs to 18 residues. The V gene lost 5 bases and the J gene lost 2 bases, with 24 bases spanning the gap. In germline, CDR1 is MNHEY, CDR2 SVGAGI. The CDR3 DNA sequence: TGTGCCAGCAGTCGAAGACGGGCACCTCCACTAGGTCAAGAGACCCAGTACTTC. This encodes CASSRRRAPPLGQETQYF.

In this sample, this clonotype turned up many times. This chain uses TRBV2 with TRBJ2-2, with 13 nucleotides matching TRBD2. The CDR3 sequence is 16 residues long. J was trimmed by 5 bases and V by 9 bases; bases with no gene match: 9. Germline-derived CDR1 and CDR2 are SNHLY and FYNNEI. The DNA for the CDR3 is TGTGCCAGTAAGGGGACTAGCGGGATGAGGACCGGGGAGCTGTTTTTT. Protein: CASKGTSGMRTGELFF.

This clonotype has a count of ten or more. The CDR3 DNA is TGCAGTGCCCCAGCGGGAGGGCCTCAGGAGACCCAGTACTTC. Translated, it gives CSAPAGGPQETQYF. The genes are TRBV20-1 and TRBJ2-5, with TRBD2 matching 10 bases. The CDR3 consists of 14 residues. Germline CDR1 is DFQATT and CDR2 is SNEGSKA (reference sequence). The V gene end was trimmed by 6 bases and the J gene end by 5 bases; junction bases not matched to a gene: 9.

This clonotype was seen ten or more times. The chain links TRBV2 to TRBJ2-2; 8 bases agree with TRBD1. There are 17 residues in the CDR3. The V segment lost 4 bases and the J segment 4 bases; nucleotides outside the gene matches: 11. Germline V gives CDR1 SNHLY, CDR2 FYNNEI. The CDR3 reads CASSASMTGAGTGELFF. CDR3 nucleotide sequence: TGTGCCAGCAGTGCCTCCATGACAGGGGCAGGCACCGGGGAGCTGTTTTTT.

This clonotype appeared many times. The V call is TRBV20-1, the J call TRBJ2-1, with 9 bases lining up with TRBD2. This CDR3 is built from 15 residues. Germline V gene lookup returns CDR1 DFQATT and CDR2 SNEGSKA (reference sequence). J gave up 4 bases and V 0 bases, and 4 bases lay outside the gene matches. The DNA for the CDR3 is TGCAGTGCTAGAGAGTCGCTAGCGGGGTACAATGAGCAGTTCTTC. This encodes CSARESLAGYNEQFF.

Ten or more counts support this clonotype. The chain uses TRBV20-1 and TRBJ2-1; 9 positions match TRBD2. The junction had 11 bases not matched to a gene; V was cut back by 2 bases and J by 6 bases. The germline V gene has CDR1 DFQATT and CDR2 SNEGSKA (reference sequence). This CDR3 spans 16 amino acids. The DNA of the CDR3 is TGCAGTGCTAGATCAGTAAATAGCGGGAGTGGCAATGAGCAGTTCTTC. It yields the protein CSARSVNSGSGNEQFF.

This clonotype was picked up many times. A junction boundary mismatches the germline segment, possibly from a read error. The chain joins TRBV5-1 to TRBJ1-5; TRBD1 aligns across 7 bases. The CDR3 contains 13 residues. Germline lookup yields CDR1 SGHRS and CDR2 YFSETQ. The CDR3 protein is CASSLRGNQPQHF. CDR3 nucleotides: TGTGCCAGCAGTCTCAGGGGGAATCAGCCCCAGCATTTT.

At least ten counts were recorded for this clonotype. V usage is TRBV10-2 and J usage is TRBJ1-1; perhaps TRBD1 as D (6 bases). Trimming took 0 bases from V and 0 from J, leaving 14 bases between them. CDR3 size: 17 residues. Germline-derived CDR1 and CDR2 are WSHSY and SAAADI. CDR3 region: CASSESSRTVLNTEAFF. The DNA of the CDR3 is TGCGCCAGCAGTGAGTCGTCCCGGACAGTGTTGAACACTGAAGCTTTCTTT.

This clonotype was seen many times. The chain is built from TRBV6-1 and TRBJ1-5; no clear D. The CDR3 covers 15 residues. In germline, CDR1 is MNHNS, CDR2 SASEGT. V was clipped by 8 bases and J by 0 bases, with 14 bases between them. This chain's CDR3 is CASVMELYSNQPQHF. In nucleotides, the CDR3 is TGTGCCAGCGTGATGGAGCTTTATAGCAATCAGCCCCAGCATTTT.

To note about this clonotype: A far larger clone differs by one base, so this is likely a read error. This sequence joins TRBV6-5 and TRBJ1-2; D is unclear. With 5 bases removed from V and 9 bases from J, the gap between germline ends came to 13 bases. The CDR3 contains 12 residues. CDR1 MNHEY and CDR2 SVGAGI come from the germline V gene. The CDR3 coding sequence is TGTGCCAGCAGTGAAAACCCTAGGCGCTACACCTTC. Amino acids: CASSENPRRYTF.

The V gene is TRBV4-3, the J gene TRBJ2-3; 7 bases are a match to TRBD2. CDR1 is LGHNA and CDR2 is YSLEER in the germline V gene. After removal of 3 bases from V and 2 bases from J, the junction contained 5 bases not matched to a gene. The CDR3 loop spans 15 amino acids. The CDR3 region is CASSHWGGATDTQYF. The DNA for the CDR3 is TGCGCCAGCAGCCATTGGGGGGGTGCCACAGATACGCAGTATTTT.

This chain connects TRBV7-2 to TRBJ2-3; 8 bases line up with TRBD2. This CDR3 is built from 16 residues. The V and J ends lost 6 bases and 2 bases, in that order; junction bases with no gene match: 10. CDR1 is SGHTA, CDR2 FQGNSA, per germline. CDR3 in DNA: TGTGCCAGCAGACTCCTGCGGGGGGAGGTCACAGATACGCAGTATTTT. It translates to CASRLLRGEVTDTQYF.

Sample share makes this clonotype medium-sized. The chain uses TRBV29-1 and TRBJ2-1; D might be TRBD2 (5 bases). The CDR3 runs 13 residues. The germline V gene encodes CDR1 SQVTM and CDR2 ANQGSEA. Trimming removed 4 bases at V and 3 bases at J, with 10 bases between. The CDR3 protein is CSVGGRDYNEQFF. In nucleotides, the CDR3 is TGCAGCGTTGGTGGACGGGACTACAATGAGCAGTTCTTC.

This clonotype came up many times. The V gene is TRBV5-5, the J gene TRBJ1-5; perhaps TRBD1 as D (6 bases). Germline values: CDR1 SGHKS, CDR2 YYEKEE (reference sequence). Trimming left V 4 bases short and J 9 bases short, with 17 bases between. The CDR3 is made up of 14 amino acids. The CDR3 reads CASSLEQGSWPQHF. CDR3 sequence (DNA): TGTGCCAGCAGCCTCGAACAGGGATCGTGGCCCCAGCATTTT.

This clonotype was picked up many times. J is TRBJ2-7 and V is TRBV6-2 or TRBV6-3; D is possibly TRBD1 or TRBD2 (5 bases each). The V and J ends lost 4 bases and 7 bases respectively, with 14 bases between them. This CDR3 region has 13 residues. Germline V lookup: CDR1 MNHEY, CDR2 SVGEGT. The CDR3: CASSFRGSGEQYF. Written as DNA, the CDR3 is TGTGCCAGCAGTTTTCGGGGCTCCGGGGAGCAGTACTTC.

This clonotype was detected many times. This rearrangement joins TRBV19 to TRBJ2-7; TRBD1 might be the D (5 bases). The CDR3 spans 13 residues. Trimming removed 1 base at V and 5 bases at J, with 9 bases between. CDR1 is LNHDA, CDR2 SQIVND, per germline (reference sequence). The CDR3 reads CASSIVRADEQYF. The CDR3, as DNA: TGTGCCAGTAGTATAGTCAGGGCCGACGAGCAGTACTTC.

This clonotype was seen repeatedly, ten times or more. The chain is built from TRBV27 and TRBJ2-3; TRBD2 matches at 13 bases. Germline CDR1 is MNHEY and CDR2 is SMNVEV (reference sequence). V trimming: 5 bases; J trimming: 4 bases; junction bases outside the gene matches: 6. The CDR3 spans 16 residues. The DNA of the CDR3 is TGTGCCAGCAGTCAGACTAGCGGGAGGTTTCCAGATACGCAGTATTTT. As protein: CASSQTSGRFPDTQYF.

This clonotype was recorded at least ten times. This chain uses TRBV6-1 with TRBJ1-1; TRBD1 might be the D (6 bases). V lost 4 bases, J lost 4 bases, and 13 bases lay in between. Germline values: CDR1 MNHNS, CDR2 SASEGT. The CDR3 loop spans 14 amino acids. The chain's CDR3 is CASSVKRTVTEAFF. In DNA form, the CDR3 reads TGTGCCAGCAGTGTGAAACGGACAGTCACTGAAGCTTTCTTT.

The table lists this clonotype with many counts. The V and J genes are TRBV7-2 and TRBJ2-5; tentative D call: TRBD2 (5 bases). Trimming stripped 5 bases from V and 4 bases from J, with 8 bases between. Germline CDR1 and CDR2: SGHTA and FQGNSA. The CDR3 is 12 amino acids. CDR3 sequence: CASSPRGETQYF. The CDR3 DNA sequence: TGTGCCAGCAGCCCTCGGGGAGAGACCCAGTACTTC. Complete variable domain (other parts from reference TRBV7-2 and TRBJ2-5): GAGVSQSPSNKVTEKGKDVELRCDPISGHTALYWYRQSLGQGLEFLIYFQGNSAPDKSGLPSDRFSAERTGGSVSTLTIQRTQQEDSAVYLCASSPRGETQYFGPGTRLLVL.

This clonotype is judged medium-sized (0.01 to 0.1%). The chain links TRBV28 to TRBJ2-2, with 8 bases aligning to TRBD1. Germline V gene data show CDR1 as MDHEN and CDR2 as SYDVKM. Losses at the gene ends were 6 bases for V and 5 bases for J; bases not matched to a gene: 8. The CDR3 is 15 residues long. CDR3 nucleotides: TGTGCCAGCAGAGTAAGACAGGGGAGTACCGGGGAGCTGTTTTTT. It translates to CASRVRQGSTGELFF.

Comments on this clonotype: With a much larger clone just one base away, this may be a read error. The CDR3 does not end in the conserved phenylalanine or tryptophan, so this is likely a read error. This rearrangement joins TRBV24-1 to TRBJ2-3; TRBD2 matches 14 bases. The CDR3 consists of 15 residues. Germline loops: CDR1 KGHDR, CDR2 SFDVKD. With V trimmed by 7 bases and J by 5 bases, 4 bases remained unmatched. In nucleotides, the CDR3 is TGTGCCACCAGCGGGGGACTAGCGGGAGTAGATACGCAGTATTTA. Translated: CATSGGLAGVDTQYL.

This clonotype was detected ten times or more. V and J are TRBV4-1 and TRBJ2-1, with 11 bases fitting TRBD2. V lost 6 bases, J lost 8 bases, and 9 bases stayed unmatched. Looked up from germline, CDR1 is MGHRA and CDR2 is YSYEKL. This CDR3 comprises 15 residues. CDR3 nucleotide sequence: TGCGCCAGCAGTCTTAGCGGGAGGGACTTCGATGAGCAGTTCTTC. As protein: CASSLSGRDFDEQFF.